The 10 T cell receptor beta chains presented below share a single source sample, sequenced in a study of Graves' ophthalmopathy and Graves' hyperthyroidism. RNA served as the template for amplifying TCR beta CDR3 regions. RT-PCR with HTBI primers came first, then second-round multiplex PCR. TCRdb fed the multiplex PCR reads into MiXCR, producing one record per CDR3 protein. The sample contains some 370,000 distinct CDR3 sequences, approximately 17% of which appear only once. Sequencing was done on a sample of peripheral blood. The receptors come from an adult woman with stable Graves' hyperthyroidism.

The chain couples TRBV7-3 to TRBJ1-1, with 8 positions matching TRBD1. Germline CDR1 is SGHTA and CDR2 is FQGTGA. Trimming removed 3 bases from V and 11 bases from J; junction bases left unmatched: 5. CDR3 length: 12 residues. CDR3 region: CASSLSGGQAFF. DNA for the CDR3: TGTGCCAGCAGCTTGTCAGGGGGCCAGGCTTTCTTT.

This clonotype was counted only a few times. Given a much more abundant clone one base away, this may be a read error. The chain has TRBV5-6 and TRBJ1-6; 8 bases line up with TRBD1. V was clipped by 9 bases and J by 10 bases; unmatched bases: 12. The CDR3 covers 14 residues. Germline loops: CDR1 SGHDT, CDR2 YYEEEE. DNA of the CDR3: TGTGCCATCAGAACCCGGACAGGGCGCTCACCCCTCCACTTT. Translated: CAIRTRTGRSPLHF.

This clonotype occurred many times. The chain employs TRBV29-1 and TRBJ2-7; D is possibly TRBD1 (6 bases). This CDR3 has 11 residues. CDR1 and CDR2 (germline): SQVTM, ANQGSEA. CDR3 residues: CSTQGNGEQYF. The DNA of the CDR3 is TGCAGTACTCAGGGGAATGGCGAGCAGTACTTC.

Many counts were recorded for this clonotype. This chain joins TRBV7-2 and TRBJ2-7, with D unresolved. Germline V lookup: CDR1 SGHTA, CDR2 FQGNSA. V was pared by 2 bases and J by 2 bases, with 13 bases between. CDR3 size: 15 residues. As DNA, the CDR3 is TGTGCCAGCAGCTTAAGCGACTCCCGACCCTACGAGCAGTACTTC. Its protein product is CASSLSDSRPYEQYF.

There are many counts of this clonotype. This sequence joins TRBV11-1 and TRBJ2-5; 14 bases line up with TRBD2. V trimming: 5 bases; J trimming: 6 bases; junction bases outside the gene matches: 8. The V gene's germline CDR1 is SGHAT and CDR2 FQDESV (reference sequence). This CDR3 has 16 residues. The CDR3 region has the DNA TGTGCCAGCAGCCTCACCGGGACTAGCGGGAGTCAGACCCAGTACTTC. Translating gives CASSLTGTSGSQTQYF.

This chain uses TRBV27 with TRBJ1-1; D perhaps matches TRBD1 (5 bases). There are 16 residues in the CDR3. CDR1 and CDR2 (germline): MNHEY, SMNVEV (reference sequence). V was clipped by 2 bases and J by 3 bases, with 16 bases between them. The CDR3 protein is CASSLASWGPDTEAFF. DNA of the CDR3: TGTGCCAGCAGTTTAGCCTCGTGGGGCCCGGACACTGAAGCTTTCTTT.

This clonotype was detected ten times or more. This chain links TRBV29-1 with TRBJ2-5; D is possibly TRBD1 (5 bases). Trimming cost V 6 bases and J 5 bases, with 16 bases left between them. This CDR3 region has 13 residues. Germline loops: CDR1 SQVTM, CDR2 ANQGSEA. Here the CDR3 reads CSVIIRVRETQYF. In nucleotides, the CDR3 is TGCAGCGTCATTATCAGGGTCCGGGAGACCCAGTACTTC.

A few counts support this clonotype. The chain has TRBV28 and TRBJ2-7, with 7 bases that match TRBD1. The V gene end was trimmed by 5 bases and the J gene end by 1 base; junction bases not matched to a gene: 11. Germline CDR1 MDHEN, CDR2 SYDVKM. The CDR3 runs to 16 residues. Here the CDR3 DNA reads TGTGCCAGCAGTAGTCCCAGGACAGGCCGGTCCTACGAGCAGTACTTC. It yields the protein CASSSPRTGRSYEQYF.

This clonotype was detected many times. The chain carries TRBV6-5 and TRBJ2-7, with 8 positions matching TRBD2. The CDR3 covers 14 residues. Germline V CDR1 and CDR2: MNHEY, SVGAGI. Trimming took 6 bases from V and 9 from J; bases not matched to a gene: 13. The CDR3 sequence: CASRRAAGVSVQYF. The CDR3 coding sequence is TGTGCCAGCAGAAGGGCAGCGGGAGTATCCGTGCAGTACTTC.

Note on this clonotype: Possible read error: a much larger clone is one base away. The gene calls are TRBV4-1 and TRBJ1-5, with a weak D call TRBD1 (6 bases). This CDR3 has 16 amino acids. V lost 4 bases, J lost 5 bases, and 18 bases lay in between. Germline V gene lookup returns CDR1 MGHRA and CDR2 YSYEKL. CDR3: CASSLAAEQGYQPQHF. For the CDR3, the DNA is TGCGCCAGCAGCCTAGCAGCGGAACAGGGATATCAGCCCCAGCATTTT.